This T cell receptor beta chain was observed in a study of T cells in Graves' hyperthyroidism and ophthalmopathy. The length of the CDR3 is 15 residues. Germline V CDR1 and CDR2: ENHRY, SYGVKD. Trimming cost V 0 bases and J 2 bases, with 10 bases left between them. Investigators excluded patients with uncontrolled infection, other autoimmune disease, pregnancy or lactation. Clinical symptoms, serum thyroxine and TRAb, thyroid ultrasound and orbital computed tomography together formed the diagnostic basis. Study-wide points: In the blood, most expanded thyroid clonotypes above 0.001 appeared as well. In the analysis, a 13 V-J model separated ophthalmopathy from stable hyperthyroidism.

This clonotype has a handful of counts. Its antigen is still unknown. There were TCR beta CDR3 regions amplified from RNA transcripts. The TCR CDR3 first-round RT-PCR relied on the HTBI primer set. Each CDR3 protein is one row after TCRdb ran MiXCR on the multiplex PCR reads. The table lists roughly 500,000 distinct CDR3 sequences, roughly 50% of them singletons. The V call is TRBV10-3, the J call TRBJ1-2, with a possible D match to TRBD1 (5 bases). Sequencing used peripheral blood or thyroid tissue (not recorded which). The receptor's source is an adult woman with Graves' disease, either hyperthyroidism or ophthalmopathy (not recorded which). CDR3 sequence (DNA): TGTGCCATCAGTGAGTCGGGCAGGGCGAACTATGGCTACACCTTC. Translation: CAISESGRANYGYTF.